The next 29 T cell receptor beta chains were all read from a single sample in a study of cytomegalovirus exposure and HLA in healthy donors. The PCR used 60 Vbeta and 13 Jbeta primers. The table came from immunoSEQ multiplex PCR; TCRdb's copy has only in-frame clones and leaves some out. This table has roughly 150,000 clones, around 10% appearing once. Input material: PBMCs. Every receptor here comes from a man aged 50-60 years in good health and CMV-seronegative.

V gene TRBV15 combines with J gene TRBJ1-2, with 7 nucleotides matching TRBD1. Germline CDR1 is LNHNV and CDR2 is YYDKDF (reference sequence). V lost 4 bases, J lost 6 bases, and 8 bases stayed unmatched. The CDR3 contains 14 residues. In DNA form, the CDR3 reads TGTGCCACCAGCACCCAATTACAGGGGAATGGCTACACCTTC. Amino acid sequence: CATSTQLQGNGYTF.

In its sample, this clone was seen a few times. J is TRBJ2-3 and V is TRBV29-1; unclear D gene. Germline assignment: CDR1 SQVTM and CDR2 ANQGSEA. Trimming left V 1 base short and J 3 bases short, with 8 bases between. The CDR3 consists of 13 residues. The CDR3 DNA follows: TGCAGCGTTGAAGCATGGGCTACAGATACGCAGTATTTT. It yields the protein CSVEAWATDTQYF.

The rearrangement links TRBV21-1 to TRBJ1-2. TRBV21-1 is designated a pseudogene. This CDR3 has 16 residues. The CDR3 region has the DNA TGTGCCAGCCCCGGGGGGACAACATTCAATACCTATGGCTACACCTTC. Translation gives CASPGGTTFNTYGYTF.

The genes are TRBV7-9 and TRBJ1-3; TRBD1 might be the D (6 bases). Trimming left V 7 bases short and J 1 base short, with 8 bases between. The CDR3 extends over 13 amino acids. Looked up from germline, CDR1 is SEHNR and CDR2 is FQNEAQ (reference sequence). DNA of the CDR3: TGTGCCAGCATCGGACAGTCTGGAAACACCATATATTTT. It codes for CASIGQSGNTIYF.

This clone was found a few times. The chain employs TRBV30 and TRBJ2-5; maybe TRBD2 (6 bases). The V and J ends lost 2 bases and 1 base respectively, with 14 bases between them. This CDR3 region has 15 residues. Germline CDR1 reads GTSNPN; CDR2 reads SVGIG (reference sequence). The CDR3 region is CAWSSSGLSQETQYF. CDR3 nucleotide sequence: TGTGCCTGGAGTTCCAGCGGGTTAAGCCAAGAGACCCAGTACTTC.

The sample holds a few counts of this clone. Distinct nucleotide sequences in the sample also encode this CDR3. CDR3 coding DNA: TGTGCCAGCAGCCGGGACAGAGAGAACACTGAAGCTTTCTTT. Its translation is CASSRDRENTEAFF. The rearrangement uses TRBV6-5 and TRBJ1-1; 7 positions agree with TRBD1. The CDR3 totals 14 residues. Trimming took 6 bases from V and 1 from J; bases not matched to a gene: 5. CDR1 and CDR2 (germline): MNHEY, SVGAGI.

This clone has a handful of counts. The CDR3 sequence is CAWSGDRVGANTEAFF. CDR3 in DNA: TGTGCCTGGAGTGGTGACAGGGTTGGGGCGAACACTGAAGCTTTCTTT. V is TRBV30 and J is TRBJ1-1, with TRBD1 matching 7 bases. The CDR3 extends over 16 amino acids. The junction had 9 bases not matched to a gene; V was cut back by 1 base and J by 1 base. CDR1 is GTSNPN and CDR2 is SVGIG in the germline V gene (reference sequence).

Concerning this clone: At one of its ends the junction is not consistent with the germline gene, which may arise from a read error. The V call is TRBV5-1, the J call TRBJ1-4; a weak D match, TRBD1 (6 bases). The CDR3 length is 15 residues. Germline V gene data show CDR1 as SGHRS and CDR2 as YFSETQ. The CDR3 bases are TGCGCCAGCAGCTTGCGGGGGGACACTAGTGAAAAACTGTTTTTT. As protein: CASSLRGDTSEKLFF. Variable domain in full (rest from reference TRBV5-1 and TRBJ1-4): KAGVTQTPRYLIKTRGQQVTLSCSPISGHRSVSWYQQTPGQGLQFLFEYFSETQRNKGNFPGRFSGRQFSNSRSEMNVSTLELGDSALYLCASSLRGDTSEKLFFGSGTQLSVL.

This chain joins TRBV19 and TRBJ1-4, with D possibly matching TRBD1 (5 bases). CDR1 and CDR2 (germline): LNHDA, SQIVND (reference sequence). The CDR3 has 13 residues. The germline V and J ends were trimmed by 4 bases and 8 bases, with 11 bases remaining between them. CDR3 loop: CASSSQGREKLFF. CDR3 bases: TGTGCCAGTAGTAGCCAGGGTCGGGAAAAACTGTTTTTT.

Only a few counts were recorded for this clone. The V gene is TRBV30, the J gene TRBJ1-2, with D unresolved. The CDR3 length is 12 residues. Looked up from germline, CDR1 is GTSNPN and CDR2 is SVGIG (reference sequence). Trimming took 0 bases from V and 7 from J, leaving 9 bases between them. CDR3 in amino acids: CAWSVAVVGYTF. CDR3 nucleotides: TGTGCCTGGAGTGTGGCAGTGGTTGGCTACACCTTC. Combining the CDR3 with reference TRBV30 and TRBJ1-2 gives the whole variable domain SQTIHQWPATLVQPVGSPLSLECTVEGTSNPNLYWYRQAAGRGLQLLFYSVGIGQISSEVPQNLSASRPQDRQFILSSKKLLLSDSGFYLCAWSVAVVGYTFGSGTRLTVV.

This clone was picked up a small number of times. The chain combines TRBV19 with TRBJ2-7; TRBD1 agrees at 7 bases. The junction had 6 bases not matched to a gene; V was cut back by 5 bases and J by 2 bases. Germline lookup yields CDR1 LNHDA and CDR2 SQIVND (reference sequence). The length of the CDR3 is 14 residues. In nucleotides, the CDR3 is TGTGCCAGTAGTTTGACAACAGGGGCCTACGAGCAGTACTTC. This sequence encodes CASSLTTGAYEQYF.

V and J are TRBV5-4 and TRBJ2-3; TRBD1 matches at 10 bases. With V trimmed by 0 bases and J by 0 bases, 4 bases remained unmatched. The CDR3 sequence is 17 residues long. CDR1 is SGHNT, CDR2 YYREEE, per germline (reference sequence). The CDR3 DNA reads TGTGCCAGCAGCTTGGGCCCGGACAGGGGGAGCACAGATACGCAGTATTTT. Translating it yields CASSLGPDRGSTDTQYF.

This clone was detected a few times. The chain is built from TRBV11-2 and TRBJ1-1, with D possibly being TRBD1 (6 bases). From germline, CDR1 is SGHAT and CDR2 FQNNGV. Trimming left V 2 bases short and J 7 bases short, with 14 bases between. The length of the CDR3 is 14 residues. The CDR3 sequence is CASSLFDRSYEAFF. The CDR3 DNA follows: TGTGCCAGCAGCTTATTTGACAGGAGTTATGAAGCTTTCTTT.

This clone was detected a few times. The chain couples TRBV25-1 to TRBJ2-3; D is perhaps TRBD2 (7 bases). CDR1 and CDR2 (germline): MGHDK, SYGVNS. The CDR3 runs to 16 residues. The germline V and J ends were trimmed by 6 bases and 3 bases, with 19 bases remaining between them. CDR3 nucleotides: TGTGCCAGCAGCAGGGGAGGGACTTTGGGTACAGATACGCAGTATTTT. This codes for CASSRGGTLGTDTQYF.

The genes are TRBV28 and TRBJ2-1, with 10 bases matching TRBD2. The CDR3 is made up of 17 amino acids. Germline loops: CDR1 MDHEN, CDR2 SYDVKM. Trimming removed 5 bases from V and 5 bases from J; junction bases left unmatched: 12. The CDR3 is CASSRNLLAGVDNEQFF. The DNA for the CDR3 is TGTGCCAGCAGTCGTAACCTTCTAGCGGGAGTGGACAATGAGCAGTTCTTC.

J is TRBJ2-5 and V is TRBV9; D is unresolved. The CDR3 runs to 13 residues. Trimming cost V 1 base and J 1 base, with 5 bases left between them. The germline gives CDR1 SGDLS, CDR2 YYNGEE. Here the CDR3 DNA reads TGTGCCAGCAGCGTACAGGCCCAAGAGACCCAGTACTTC. Translating it yields CASSVQAQETQYF.

Points on this clone: Other DNA sequences from this sample encode an identical CDR3 as well. The chain carries TRBV9 and TRBJ1-1, with D hard to call. In germline, CDR1 is SGDLS, CDR2 YYNGEE. There are 14 residues in the CDR3. The V gene lost 0 bases and the J gene lost 0 bases, with 6 bases spanning the gap. CDR3 sequence: CASSVGRVNTEAFF. In nucleotides, the CDR3 is TGTGCCAGCAGCGTAGGGAGAGTGAACACTGAAGCTTTCTTT. Filled out from reference TRBV9 and TRBJ1-1, the complete variable domain reads DSGVTQTPKHLITATGQRVTLRCSPRSGDLSVYWYQQSLDQGLQFLIQYYNGEERAKGNILERFSAQQFPDLHSELNLSSLELGDSALYFCASSVGRVNTEAFFGQGTRLTVV.

The sample holds a few counts of this clone. This chain connects TRBV5-1 to TRBJ2-3; 7 bases fit TRBD2. J was trimmed by 2 bases and V by 0 bases; bases with no gene match: 6. This CDR3 spans 16 amino acids. Germline V gene data show CDR1 as SGHRS and CDR2 as YFSETQ. The CDR3 spells CASSLAGGSATDTQYF. The CDR3, as DNA: TGCGCCAGCAGCTTGGCGGGCGGGAGTGCCACAGATACGCAGTATTTT.

The chain is built from TRBV6-5 and TRBJ2-1; 12 nucleotides agree with TRBD2. Trimming removed 4 bases from V and 9 bases from J; junction bases left unmatched: 7. Germline lookup yields CDR1 MNHEY and CDR2 SVGAGI. The CDR3 has 15 residues. CDR3 protein: CASSSSGRANSEQFF. CDR3 bases: TGTGCCAGCAGTTCTAGCGGGAGGGCCAACAGTGAGCAGTTCTTC.

This clone was observed a handful of times. The rearrangement links TRBV6-1 to TRBJ1-5; D perhaps matches TRBD1 (5 bases). This CDR3 contains 14 residues. Germline CDR1 MNHNS, CDR2 SASEGT. Deletions cut 2 bases from V and 6 bases from J, with 11 bases between. The CDR3 protein is CASSERGTTQPQHF. The CDR3 DNA follows: TGTGCCAGCAGTGAAAGGGGTACTACTCAGCCCCAGCATTTT.

This clone has more than one count but fewer than ten. The CDR3 is CASSSGAGANVLTF. CDR3 coding DNA: TGCGCCAGCAGCTCCGGAGCGGGGGCCAACGTCCTGACTTTC. V and J are TRBV5-1 and TRBJ2-6, with D uncertain. This CDR3 is built from 14 residues. Trimming stripped 3 bases from V and 4 bases from J, with 8 bases between. Per the germline V gene, CDR1 is SGHRS and CDR2 is YFSETQ.

The chain uses TRBV10-3 and TRBJ2-4; 8 bases fit TRBD1. The CDR3 runs 15 residues. Germline assignment: CDR1 ENHRY and CDR2 SYGVKD. The ends lost 5 bases at V and 7 bases at J; junction bases unmatched: 10. The CDR3 DNA reads TGTGCCATCAGTAGCCAGTTGGACAGGGACAACATTCAGTACTTC. It is translated as CAISSQLDRDNIQYF.

This clone has just a few counts. The chain links TRBV27 to TRBJ2-3; weak D call: TRBD1 (6 bases). Trimming cost V 4 bases and J 3 bases, with 11 bases left between them. CDR3 length: 14 amino acids. Germline V lookup: CDR1 MNHEY, CDR2 SMNVEV (reference sequence). CDR3 residues: CASSWYRVTDTQYF. DNA of the CDR3: TGTGCCAGCAGTTGGTACAGGGTGACAGATACGCAGTATTTT.

The chain carries TRBV28 and TRBJ2-3, with D tentatively TRBD2 (6 bases). V was shortened by 2 bases and J by 0 bases, with 6 bases between the two germline ends. Germline CDR1 is MDHEN and CDR2 is SYDVKM. This CDR3 region has 14 residues. The CDR3 coding sequence is TGTGCCAGCAGTTTAGGGGGGAGCACAGATACGCAGTATTTT. This gives the protein CASSLGGSTDTQYF.

The chain combines TRBV2 with TRBJ1-2; D perhaps matches TRBD1 (6 bases). Trimming pared 8 bases from V and 2 bases from J, leaving 15 bases between. CDR3 length: 14 amino acids. The germline CDR1 and CDR2 sequences are SNHLY and FYNNEI. The CDR3 nucleotides are TGTGCCAGCTGGGCCGCGGGGGGCAACTATGGCTACACCTTC. It codes for CASWAAGGNYGYTF.

In this sample, this clone turned up a few times. V gene TRBV5-1 combines with J gene TRBJ2-2; TRBD1 agrees at 9 bases. Germline CDR1 is SGHRS and CDR2 is YFSETQ. This CDR3 is built from 15 residues. The ends lost 2 bases at V and 10 bases at J; junction bases unmatched: 9. The CDR3 sequence: CASSFPGQGVAELFF. CDR3 sequence (DNA): TGCGCCAGCAGCTTCCCGGGACAGGGAGTAGCGGAGCTGTTTTTT.

The table lists this clone with a few counts. The rearrangement links TRBV28 to TRBJ2-2, with no clear D. Germline assignment: CDR1 MDHEN and CDR2 SYDVKM. The CDR3 extends over 13 amino acids. Trimming removed 10 bases at V and 3 bases at J, with 12 bases between. CDR3 nucleotides: TGTGCCACCGGTCGAGAGCACACCGGGGAGCTGTTTTTT. It is translated as CATGREHTGELFF.

The chain couples TRBV30 to TRBJ2-2; 10 nucleotides match TRBD2. Trimming at V came to 5 bases and at J to 4 bases, leaving 1 base not matched to a gene. The CDR3 contains 13 residues. Germline CDR1 is GTSNPN and CDR2 is SVGIG (reference sequence). Here the CDR3 DNA reads TGTGCCTGGCGGACTAGCGGCACCGGGGAGCTGTTTTTT. Amino acids: CAWRTSGTGELFF.

This clone has only a few counts. The chain combines TRBV6-5 with TRBJ2-1; 7 bases are shared with TRBD2. J lost 0 bases, V lost 4 bases, and 6 bases had no gene match. The germline CDR1 and CDR2 sequences are MNHEY and SVGAGI. This CDR3 spans 16 amino acids. The CDR3 sequence: CASSSSSGGSYNEQFF. In nucleotides, the CDR3 is TGTGCCAGCAGTTCTTCTAGCGGCGGCTCCTACAATGAGCAGTTCTTC.